The 30 T cell receptor beta chains in this list originate from one sample, sequenced in a study of blood T cell repertoires in COVID-19. Clones were sequenced by immunoSEQ multiplex PCR, and TCRdb holds only the in-frame ones, with some missing. The table shows about 75,000 clones, with 79% occurring only once. The sequencing sample was made of peripheral blood. The receptors here all came from a woman aged 80 or older with active or convalescent COVID-19.

The chain recombines TRBV14 with TRBJ2-5, with 7 bases matching TRBD2. Germline assignment: CDR1 SGHDN and CDR2 FVKESK. CDR3 size: 15 residues. V was pared by 4 bases and J by 1 base, with 6 bases of the junction left unmatched. CDR3 DNA sequence: TGTGCCAGCAGCCGCAGGGACTATCGCCAAGAGACCCAGTACTTC. It translates to CASSRRDYRQETQYF.

CDR3 sequence: CASSPSGDSYEQYF. In nucleotides, the CDR3 is TGTGCCAGCAGCCCCTCAGGGGACTCCTACGAGCAGTACTTC. The chain carries TRBV28 and TRBJ2-7, with D maybe TRBD1 (6 bases). This CDR3 has 14 residues. Trimming cost V 6 bases and J 0 bases, with 12 bases left between them. Germline CDR1 and CDR2: MDHEN and SYDVKM.

The count of this clone is one. The V call is TRBV19, the J call TRBJ1-5; perhaps TRBD1 as D (5 bases). V was cut by 9 bases and J by 3 bases, with 15 bases left in between. From germline, CDR1 is LNHDA and CDR2 SQIVND (reference sequence). The CDR3 covers 14 residues. DNA for the CDR3: TGTGCCAGCCGTGACAGTAGCTACAATCAGCCCCAGCATTTT. Its protein is CASRDSSYNQPQHF.

V is TRBV6-5 and J is TRBJ1-3; no reliable D call. The germline CDR1 and CDR2 sequences are MNHEY and SVGAGI. The CDR3 sequence is 14 residues long. V was clipped by 10 bases and J by 0 bases, with 13 bases between them. The CDR3 bases are TGTGCCACGAAACAGTATTTCTCTGGAAACACCATATATTTT. Its protein is CATKQYFSGNTIYF.

The genes are TRBV6-5 and TRBJ2-2, with TRBD1 identical over 11 bases. There are 16 residues in the CDR3. Trimming cost V 2 bases and J 4 bases; bases outside gene matches: 3. Germline loops: CDR1 MNHEY, CDR2 SVGAGI. The CDR3 DNA follows: TGTGCCAGCAGTTACCCCGGGACAGGGGGCACCGGGGAGCTGTTTTTT. It specifies CASSYPGTGGTGELFF.

The chain couples TRBV24-1 to TRBJ2-7; D gene uncertain. Germline V CDR1 and CDR2: KGHDR, SFDVKD. The CDR3 is 13 residues long. V lost 9 bases to trimming and J lost 3 bases, with 14 bases between them. The CDR3 coding sequence is TGTGCCACCTCGCCAGACAAAAGCTACGAGCAGTACTTC. The encoded protein is CATSPDKSYEQYF.

The J gene is TRBJ1-5, the V gene TRBV6-1; no firm D call. CDR1 is MNHNS and CDR2 is SASEGT in the germline V gene. V lost 1 base, J lost 0 bases, and 7 bases lay in between. The CDR3 extends over 15 amino acids. CDR3 DNA: TGTGCCAGCAGTGAAGACAGATATAGCAATCAGCCCCAGCATTTT. Amino acid sequence: CASSEDRYSNQPQHF.

The chain is built from TRBV7-2 and TRBJ2-3; no clear D. Deletions cut 2 bases from V and 4 bases from J, with 10 bases between. There are 14 residues in the CDR3. In germline, CDR1 is SGHTA, CDR2 FQGNSA. CDR3 in amino acids: CASSLTWLADTQYF. The DNA for the CDR3 is TGTGCCAGCAGCTTAACCTGGCTAGCAGATACGCAGTATTTT. The whole variable domain, filled in from reference TRBV7-2 and TRBJ2-3, reads GAGVSQSPSNKVTEKGKDVELRCDPISGHTALYWYRQSLGQGLEFLIYFQGNSAPDKSGLPSDRFSAERTGGSVSTLTIQRTQQEDSAVYLCASSLTWLADTQYFGPGTRLTVL.

The V gene is TRBV5-6, the J gene TRBJ1-1, with TRBD1 identical over 7 bases. Trimming removed 2 bases from V and 3 bases from J; junction bases left unmatched: 7. The CDR3 sequence is 15 residues long. CDR1 is SGHDT, CDR2 YYEEEE, per germline. The CDR3 DNA reads as TGTGCCAGCAGCTTTCAGGGGGGCTTTGACACTGAAGCTTTCTTT. Amino acid sequence: CASSFQGGFDTEAFF.

The chain couples TRBV28 to TRBJ2-3, with D tentatively TRBD1 (5 bases). The ends were cut back, 5 bases at V and 5 bases at J, with 14 bases in the middle. In germline, CDR1 is MDHEN, CDR2 SYDVKM. The CDR3 spans 14 residues. CDR3 in amino acids: CASSPGPRGDTQYF. The CDR3, as DNA: TGTGCCAGCAGTCCAGGGCCTAGAGGAGATACGCAGTATTTT.

The chain carries TRBV27 and TRBJ2-5; 10 nucleotides agree with TRBD2. The CDR3 consists of 15 residues. Per the germline V gene, CDR1 is MNHEY and CDR2 is SMNVEV (reference sequence). With V trimmed by 5 bases and J by 4 bases, 7 bases remained unmatched. Here the CDR3 reads CASSAWTSGGETQYF. The CDR3 DNA is TGTGCCAGCAGTGCCTGGACTAGCGGTGGAGAGACCCAGTACTTC.

The chain is built from TRBV7-2 and TRBJ1-2; D not resolved. The CDR3 is 17 residues long. V was cut by 5 bases and J by 0 bases, with 19 bases left in between. Looked up from germline, CDR1 is SGHTA and CDR2 is FQGNSA. This CDR3 reads CASSPQPPRLTNYGYTF. Here the CDR3 DNA reads TGTGCCAGCAGCCCTCAACCGCCTAGACTTACTAACTATGGCTACACCTTC.

This chain connects TRBV30 to TRBJ2-7; 8 nucleotides agree with TRBD1. The CDR3 sequence is 15 residues long. J lost 4 bases, V lost 0 bases, and 8 bases had no gene match. Per germline, CDR1 GTSNPN and CDR2 SVGIG (reference sequence). The CDR3 spells CAWSVGMQGAYEQYF. The CDR3 nucleotides are TGTGCCTGGAGTGTAGGGATGCAGGGGGCTTACGAGCAGTACTTC.

Ten or more counts support this clone. The V gene is TRBV7-2, the J gene TRBJ1-1; D is undetermined. Trimming pared 5 bases from V and 0 bases from J, leaving 13 bases between. This CDR3 comprises 15 residues. From germline, CDR1 is SGHTA and CDR2 FQGNSA. Here the CDR3 reads CASSPYLKLNTEAFF. CDR3 nucleotides: TGTGCCAGCAGCCCCTACCTAAAACTGAACACTGAAGCTTTCTTT. The complete variable domain, with remaining parts taken from reference TRBV7-2 and TRBJ1-1, reads GAGVSQSPSNKVTEKGKDVELRCDPISGHTALYWYRQSLGQGLEFLIYFQGNSAPDKSGLPSDRFSAERTGGSVSTLTIQRTQQEDSAVYLCASSPYLKLNTEAFFGQGTRLTVV.

This clone was observed once. This chain links TRBV19 with TRBJ1-4, with D possibly being TRBD1 (5 bases). CDR3 length equals 15 residues. Trimming removed 6 bases from V and 8 bases from J, with 19 bases in between. Germline-derived CDR1 and CDR2 are LNHDA and SQIVND (reference sequence). The chain's CDR3 is CASRGGHFSAEKLFF. The CDR3 coding sequence is TGTGCCAGTAGGGGAGGACACTTCTCGGCCGAAAAACTGTTTTTT.

V usage is TRBV18 and J usage is TRBJ1-1; 8 positions match TRBD1. CDR1 is KGHSH and CDR2 is LQKENI in the germline V gene. CDR3 size: 15 residues. With 6 bases clipped from V and 2 bases from J, the junction kept 8 bases outside the gene matches. The CDR3 DNA reads as TGTGCCAGCTCCCAGGGGGCCGGGGCTAACACTGAAGCTTTCTTT. It codes for CASSQGAGANTEAFF.

This clone occurred a few times. The chain combines TRBV5-8 with TRBJ2-1, with TRBD2 matching 10 bases. This CDR3 is built from 15 residues. Germline V CDR1 and CDR2: SGHTS, YDEGEE. The J segment lost 6 bases and the V segment lost 5 bases, leaving 8 bases of the junction unmatched. The CDR3 region is CASSLKSGRVNEQFF. In DNA, the CDR3 is TGTGCCAGCAGTTTAAAGAGCGGGAGGGTCAATGAGCAGTTCTTC.

This rearrangement joins TRBV4-3 to TRBJ2-1; the match to TRBD1 covers 11 bases. This CDR3 has 17 residues. After removal of 0 bases from V and 7 bases from J, the junction contained 8 bases not matched to a gene. Germline V gives CDR1 LGHNA, CDR2 YSLEER. The CDR3 protein is CASSQEGGTGGYNEQFF. The CDR3 DNA reads TGCGCCAGCAGCCAAGAGGGTGGGACAGGGGGATATAATGAGCAGTTCTTC.

The V gene is TRBV19, the J gene TRBJ1-1; the D is unclear. Trimming stripped 8 bases from V and 0 bases from J, with 13 bases between. CDR1 is LNHDA, CDR2 SQIVND, per germline (reference sequence). CDR3 length: 14 residues. The CDR3 bases are TGTGCCAGTGTGCGCGGATTGATGAACACTGAAGCTTTCTTT. Translated, it gives CASVRGLMNTEAFF. The variable domain in full, with the rest retrieved from reference TRBV19 and TRBJ1-1, is DGGITQSPKYLFRKEGQNVTLSCEQNLNHDAMYWYRQDPGQGLRLIYYSQIVNDFQKGDIAEGYSVSREKKESFPLTVTSAQKNPTAFYLCASVRGLMNTEAFFGQGTRLTVV.

The CDR3 loop reads CASGIPGLAGETQYF. The CDR3 DNA is TGTGCCAGCGGAATACCGGGACTAGCGGGAGAGACCCAGTACTTC. The gene calls are TRBV7-2 and TRBJ2-5; 12 bases align to TRBD2. The V segment lost 8 bases and the J segment 4 bases; nucleotides outside the gene matches: 8. Per germline, CDR1 SGHTA and CDR2 FQGNSA. The CDR3 runs to 15 residues.

The rearrangement joins TRBV7-2 to TRBJ2-7, with TRBD2 matching 11 bases. The V gene end was trimmed by 5 bases and the J gene end by 3 bases; junction bases not matched to a gene: 9. This CDR3 has 16 residues. Germline V gene lookup returns CDR1 SGHTA and CDR2 FQGNSA. The CDR3 nucleotides read TGTGCCAGCAGCCTTAGTGGGACTAGCGGACACTACGAGCAGTACTTC. Its protein product is CASSLSGTSGHYEQYF. The full variable domain, in which reference TRBV7-2 and TRBJ2-7 provide the parts outside the CDR3, is GAGVSQSPSNKVTEKGKDVELRCDPISGHTALYWYRQSLGQGLEFLIYFQGNSAPDKSGLPSDRFSAERTGGSVSTLTIQRTQQEDSAVYLCASSLSGTSGHYEQYFGPGTRLTVT.

V and J are TRBV12-5 and TRBJ2-7, with 12 bases that match TRBD2. Germline trimming cut 0 bases from V and 1 base from J; bases unmatched to any gene: 16. Germline values: CDR1 LGHNT, CDR2 FRNRAP. The CDR3 runs 21 residues. DNA for the CDR3: TGTGCTAGTGGTTTGGTACTTCGGGGTCTAGCGGGGGGGCCGAGGTCCTACGAGCAGTACTTC. Encoded protein: CASGLVLRGLAGGPRSYEQYF.

The sample holds a few counts of this clone. V is TRBV19 and J is TRBJ2-2, with 8 bases aligning to TRBD1. Looked up from germline, CDR1 is LNHDA and CDR2 is SQIVND (reference sequence). CDR3 length equals 13 residues. The trim removed 7 bases at V and 4 bases at J, leaving 2 bases unmatched. The CDR3 is CASNRGSTGELFF. Written as DNA, the CDR3 is TGTGCCAGTAACAGGGGGTCCACCGGGGAGCTGTTTTTT.

This rearrangement joins TRBV18 to TRBJ2-1; a possible D gene is TRBD2 (6 bases). The CDR3 runs 15 residues. Germline loops: CDR1 KGHSH, CDR2 LQKENI. V dropped 0 bases and J dropped 3 bases, with 9 bases sitting between them. CDR3 residues: CASSPPWGVYNEQFF. The CDR3 DNA reads TGTGCCAGCTCACCACCGTGGGGGGTCTACAATGAGCAGTTCTTC.

This clone was counted a single time. The chain is built from TRBV11-1 and TRBJ2-3; 11 nucleotides agree with TRBD2. The CDR3 sequence is 14 residues long. The V gene's germline CDR1 is SGHAT and CDR2 FQDESV (reference sequence). The V and J ends lost 5 bases and 3 bases, in that order; junction bases with no gene match: 1. CDR3 nucleotides: TGTGCCAGCAGCCCTAGCGGGAGGACAGATACGCAGTATTTT. This gives the protein CASSPSGRTDTQYF. The variable domain in full, with the rest retrieved from reference TRBV11-1 and TRBJ2-3, is EAEVAQSPRYKITEKSQAVAFWCDPISGHATLYWYRQILGQGPELLVQFQDESVVDDSQLPKDRFSAERLKGVDSTLKIQPAELGDSAMYLCASSPSGRTDTQYFGPGTRLTVL.

This rearrangement joins TRBV2 to TRBJ1-1; D is possibly TRBD1 (6 bases). The CDR3 contains 12 residues. V lost 8 bases to trimming and J lost 5 bases, with 12 bases between them. Germline V gene sequence: CDR1 SNHLY, CDR2 FYNNEI. CDR3: CASSLTGTEAFF. The CDR3 DNA follows: TGTGCCAGCTCCCTTACAGGGACTGAAGCTTTCTTT.

The V and J genes are TRBV28 and TRBJ1-3; the match to TRBD1 covers 7 bases. V shed 9 bases and J 4 bases; nucleotides not matched to a gene: 12. The V gene's germline CDR1 is MDHEN and CDR2 SYDVKM. This CDR3 spans 15 amino acids. The CDR3 loop reads CASSEAGQAGNTIYF. The DNA for the CDR3 is TGTGCCAGTTCCGAAGCCGGACAGGCCGGAAACACCATATATTTT.

The V call is TRBV7-2, the J call TRBJ1-1; 8 positions match TRBD1. Germline-derived CDR1 and CDR2 are SGHTA and FQGNSA. The CDR3 length is 13 residues. V dropped 5 bases and J dropped 4; count of bases not matched to a gene: 3. The CDR3 is CASSLTGGTEAFF. The CDR3 nucleotides read TGTGCCAGCAGCCTCACAGGGGGCACTGAAGCTTTCTTT. The whole variable domain, filled in from reference TRBV7-2 and TRBJ1-1, reads GAGVSQSPSNKVTEKGKDVELRCDPISGHTALYWYRQSLGQGLEFLIYFQGNSAPDKSGLPSDRFSAERTGGSVSTLTIQRTQQEDSAVYLCASSLTGGTEAFFGQGTRLTVV.

The chain carries TRBV6-5 and TRBJ1-1; D is unresolved. Per germline, CDR1 MNHEY and CDR2 SVGAGI. This CDR3 is 13 amino acids long. Trimming removed 0 bases at V and 4 bases at J, with 6 bases between. CDR3 sequence: CASSYSPVTEAFF. In DNA form, the CDR3 reads TGTGCCAGCAGTTACTCTCCTGTCACTGAAGCTTTCTTT.

This chain joins TRBV23-1 and TRBJ2-2, with 7 nucleotides matching TRBD2. TRBV23-1 is given ORF status, its function remaining uncertain. V dropped 2 bases and J dropped 5; count of bases not matched to a gene: 11. The CDR3 runs 17 residues. The chain's CDR3 is CASSQEGLVSRTGELFF. The CDR3 nucleotides are TGCGCCAGCAGTCAAGAAGGACTAGTTTCGCGTACCGGGGAGCTGTTTTTT.